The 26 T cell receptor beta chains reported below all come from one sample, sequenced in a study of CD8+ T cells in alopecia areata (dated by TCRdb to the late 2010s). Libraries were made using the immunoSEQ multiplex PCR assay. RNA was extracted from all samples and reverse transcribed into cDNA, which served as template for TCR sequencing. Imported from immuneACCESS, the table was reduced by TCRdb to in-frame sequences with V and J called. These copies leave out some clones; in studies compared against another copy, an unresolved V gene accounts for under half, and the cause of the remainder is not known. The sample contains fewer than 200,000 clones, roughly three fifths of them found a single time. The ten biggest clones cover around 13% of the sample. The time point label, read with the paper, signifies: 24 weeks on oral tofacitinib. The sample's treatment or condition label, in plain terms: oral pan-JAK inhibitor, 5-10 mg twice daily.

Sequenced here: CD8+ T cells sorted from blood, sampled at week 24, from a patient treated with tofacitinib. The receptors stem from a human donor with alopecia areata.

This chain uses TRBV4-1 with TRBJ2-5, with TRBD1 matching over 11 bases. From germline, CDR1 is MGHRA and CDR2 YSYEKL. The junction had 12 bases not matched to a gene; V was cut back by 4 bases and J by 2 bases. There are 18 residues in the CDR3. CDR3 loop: CASSPSPGQGGSQETQYF. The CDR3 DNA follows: TGCGCCAGCAGCCCGAGCCCGGGACAGGGGGGATCGCAAGAGACCCAGTACTTC.

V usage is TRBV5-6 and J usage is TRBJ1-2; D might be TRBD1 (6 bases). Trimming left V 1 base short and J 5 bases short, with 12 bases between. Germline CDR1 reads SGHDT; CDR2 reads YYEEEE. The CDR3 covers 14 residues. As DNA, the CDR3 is TGTGCCAGCAGCTTGCAGGGACACCCATATGGCTACACCTTC. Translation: CASSLQGHPYGYTF.

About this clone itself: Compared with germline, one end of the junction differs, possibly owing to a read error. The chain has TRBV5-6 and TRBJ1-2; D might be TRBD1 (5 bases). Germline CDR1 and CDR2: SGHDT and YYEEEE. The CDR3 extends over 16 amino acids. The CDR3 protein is CASSLVGARGTYGYTF. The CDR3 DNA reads TGTGCCAGCAGTTTGGTTGGGGCCCGGGGAACCTATGGCTACACCTTC.

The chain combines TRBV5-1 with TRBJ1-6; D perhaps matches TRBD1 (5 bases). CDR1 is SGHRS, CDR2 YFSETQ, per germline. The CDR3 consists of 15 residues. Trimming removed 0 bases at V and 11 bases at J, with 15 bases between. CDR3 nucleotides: TGCGCCAGCAGCTTGGCCAGGGAACCTGGGGCACCCCTCCACTTT. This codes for CASSLAREPGAPLHF.

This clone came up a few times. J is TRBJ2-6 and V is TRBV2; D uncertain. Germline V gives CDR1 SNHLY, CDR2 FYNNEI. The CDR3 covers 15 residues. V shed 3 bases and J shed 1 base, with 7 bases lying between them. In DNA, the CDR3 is TGTGCCAGCAGTGACTGGGAATCTGGGGCCAACGTCCTGACTTTC. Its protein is CASSDWESGANVLTF.

DNA for the CDR3: TGTGCCAGCAGTCGTCGGGACAGTGATGAAAAACTGTTTTTT. Protein product: CASSRRDSDEKLFF. The chain joins TRBV27 to TRBJ1-4; 7 positions agree with TRBD1. The CDR3 has 14 amino acids. Germline loops: CDR1 MNHEY, CDR2 SMNVEV (reference sequence). The V gene end was trimmed by 5 bases and the J gene end by 6 bases; junction bases not matched to a gene: 6.

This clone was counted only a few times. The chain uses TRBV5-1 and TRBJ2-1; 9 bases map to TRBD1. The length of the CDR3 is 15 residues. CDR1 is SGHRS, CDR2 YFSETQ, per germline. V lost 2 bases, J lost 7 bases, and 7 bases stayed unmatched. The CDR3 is CASSFRDRERNEQFF. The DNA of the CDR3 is TGCGCCAGCAGCTTCCGGGACAGGGAGAGGAATGAGCAGTTCTTC.

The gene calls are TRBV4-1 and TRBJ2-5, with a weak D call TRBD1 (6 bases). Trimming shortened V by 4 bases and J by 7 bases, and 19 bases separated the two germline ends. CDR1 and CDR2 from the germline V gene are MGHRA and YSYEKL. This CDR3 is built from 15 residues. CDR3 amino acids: CASSPRTDGRGTQYF. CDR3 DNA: TGCGCCAGCAGCCCACGGACAGACGGGCGAGGGACCCAGTACTTC.

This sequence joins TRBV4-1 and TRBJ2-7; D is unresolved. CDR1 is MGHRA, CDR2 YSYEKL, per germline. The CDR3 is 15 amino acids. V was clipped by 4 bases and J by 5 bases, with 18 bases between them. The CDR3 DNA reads TGCGCCAGCAGCCTAGACACAATCCGGAAAGACGAGCAGTACTTC. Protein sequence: CASSLDTIRKDEQYF.

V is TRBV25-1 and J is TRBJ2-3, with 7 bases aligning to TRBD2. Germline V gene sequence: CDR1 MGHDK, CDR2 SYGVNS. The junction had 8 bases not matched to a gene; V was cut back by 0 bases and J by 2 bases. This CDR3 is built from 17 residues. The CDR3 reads CASSEYDGAGDTDTQYF. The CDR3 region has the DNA TGTGCCAGCAGTGAATACGATGGGGCGGGGGACACAGATACGCAGTATTTT.

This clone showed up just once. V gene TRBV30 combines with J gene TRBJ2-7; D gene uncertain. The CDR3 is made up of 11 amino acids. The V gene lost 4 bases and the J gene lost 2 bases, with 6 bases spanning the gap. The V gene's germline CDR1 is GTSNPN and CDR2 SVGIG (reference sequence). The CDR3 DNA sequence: TGTGCCTGGATGGCAGCCTACGAGCAGTACTTC. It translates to CAWMAAYEQYF.

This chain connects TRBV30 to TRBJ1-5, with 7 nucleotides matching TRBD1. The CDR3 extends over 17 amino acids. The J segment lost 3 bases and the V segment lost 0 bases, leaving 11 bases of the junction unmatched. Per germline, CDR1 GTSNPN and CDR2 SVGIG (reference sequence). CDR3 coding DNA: TGTGCCTGGAGTGTAGCCGTAAGGACAGGCTTCAATCAGCCCCAGCATTTT. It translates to CAWSVAVRTGFNQPQHF.

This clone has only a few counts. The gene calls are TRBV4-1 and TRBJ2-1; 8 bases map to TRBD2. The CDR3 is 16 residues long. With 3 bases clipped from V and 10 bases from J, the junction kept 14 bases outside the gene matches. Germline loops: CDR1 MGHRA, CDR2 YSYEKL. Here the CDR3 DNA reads TGCGCCAGCAGCCAGCGGACTAGCAGGTACGACCAGGAGCAGTTCTTC. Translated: CASSQRTSRYDQEQFF.

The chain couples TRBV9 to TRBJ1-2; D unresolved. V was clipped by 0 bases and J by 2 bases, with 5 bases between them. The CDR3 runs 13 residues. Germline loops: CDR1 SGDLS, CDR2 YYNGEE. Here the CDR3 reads CASSVVGNYGYTF. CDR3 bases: TGTGCCAGCAGCGTAGTCGGCAACTATGGCTACACCTTC.

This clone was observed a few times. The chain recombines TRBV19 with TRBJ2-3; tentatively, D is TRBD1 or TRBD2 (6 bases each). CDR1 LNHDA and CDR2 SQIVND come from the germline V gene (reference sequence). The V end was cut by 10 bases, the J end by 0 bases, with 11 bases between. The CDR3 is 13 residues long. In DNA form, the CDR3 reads TGTGCCACGGGGGCGGTGAGCACAGATACGCAGTATTTT. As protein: CATGAVSTDTQYF.

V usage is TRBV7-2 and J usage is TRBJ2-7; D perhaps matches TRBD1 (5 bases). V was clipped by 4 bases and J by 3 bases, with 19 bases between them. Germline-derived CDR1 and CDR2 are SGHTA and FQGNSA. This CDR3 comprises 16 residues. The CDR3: CASSSPLGPRGYEQYF. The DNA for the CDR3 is TGTGCCAGCAGCTCGCCCTTGGGGCCCCGCGGCTACGAGCAGTACTTC.

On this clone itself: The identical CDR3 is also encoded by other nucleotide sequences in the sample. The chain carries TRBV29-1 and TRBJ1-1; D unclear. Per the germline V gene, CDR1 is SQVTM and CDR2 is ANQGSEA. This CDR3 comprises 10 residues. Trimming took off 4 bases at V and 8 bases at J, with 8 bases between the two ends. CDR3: CSVGGGEAFF. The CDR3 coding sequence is TGCAGCGTTGGGGGAGGGGAAGCTTTCTTT. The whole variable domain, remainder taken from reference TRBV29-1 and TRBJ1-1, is SAVISQKPSRDICQRGTSLTIQCQVDSQVTMMFWYRQQPGQSLTLIATANQGSEATYESGFVIDKFPISRPNLTFSTLTVSNMSPEDSSIYLCSVGGGEAFFGQGTRLTVV.

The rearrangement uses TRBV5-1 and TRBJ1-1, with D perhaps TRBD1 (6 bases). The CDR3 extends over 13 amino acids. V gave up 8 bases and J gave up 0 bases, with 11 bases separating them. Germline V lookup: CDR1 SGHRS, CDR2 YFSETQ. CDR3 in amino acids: CASADSMNTEAFF. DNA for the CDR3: TGCGCCAGTGCGGACAGTATGAACACTGAAGCTTTCTTT.

The CDR3 loop reads CASAGLTGGPRETQYF. CDR3 in DNA: TGTGCCAGCGCTGGCTTGACGGGGGGGCCTCGGGAGACCCAGTACTTC. The chain uses TRBV2 and TRBJ2-5; 8 bases are shared with TRBD2. CDR3 length equals 16 residues. Germline V gene lookup returns CDR1 SNHLY and CDR2 FYNNEI. The J segment lost 5 bases and the V segment lost 8 bases, leaving 16 bases of the junction unmatched.

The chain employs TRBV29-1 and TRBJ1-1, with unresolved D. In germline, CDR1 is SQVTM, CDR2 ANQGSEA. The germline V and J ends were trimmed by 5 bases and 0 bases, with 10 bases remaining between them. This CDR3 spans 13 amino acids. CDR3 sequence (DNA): TGCAGCGTTCTCATTAGCGTGAACACTGAAGCTTTCTTT. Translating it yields CSVLISVNTEAFF.

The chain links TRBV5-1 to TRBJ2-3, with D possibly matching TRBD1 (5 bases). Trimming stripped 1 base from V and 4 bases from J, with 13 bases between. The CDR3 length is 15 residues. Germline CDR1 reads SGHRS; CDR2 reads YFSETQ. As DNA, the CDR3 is TGCGCCAGCAGCTTGAGGACACAGTGGGCAGATACGCAGTATTTT. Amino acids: CASSLRTQWADTQYF.

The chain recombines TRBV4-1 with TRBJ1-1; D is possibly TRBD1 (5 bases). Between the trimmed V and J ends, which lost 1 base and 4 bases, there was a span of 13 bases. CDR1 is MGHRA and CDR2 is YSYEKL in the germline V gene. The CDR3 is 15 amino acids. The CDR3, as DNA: TGCGCCAGCAGCCAAGCGGACACACGGGGCACTGAAGCTTTCTTT. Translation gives CASSQADTRGTEAFF.

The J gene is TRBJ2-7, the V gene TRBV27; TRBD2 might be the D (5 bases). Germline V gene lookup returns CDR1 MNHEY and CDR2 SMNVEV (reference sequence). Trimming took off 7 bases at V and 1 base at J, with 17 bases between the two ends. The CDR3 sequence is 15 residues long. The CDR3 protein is CASKVGNGVSYEQYF. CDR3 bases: TGTGCCAGCAAGGTCGGAAACGGGGTATCCTACGAGCAGTACTTC.

This CDR3 is CASSEYRTNTEAFF. CDR3 sequence (DNA): TGCGCCAGCAGTGAGTACAGGACGAACACTGAAGCTTTCTTT. The chain joins TRBV10-1 to TRBJ1-1; tentatively, D is TRBD1 (5 bases). This CDR3 is built from 14 residues. Per the germline V gene, CDR1 is WNHNN and CDR2 is SYGVQD (reference sequence). Trimming shortened V by 1 base and J by 1 base, and 7 bases separated the two germline ends.

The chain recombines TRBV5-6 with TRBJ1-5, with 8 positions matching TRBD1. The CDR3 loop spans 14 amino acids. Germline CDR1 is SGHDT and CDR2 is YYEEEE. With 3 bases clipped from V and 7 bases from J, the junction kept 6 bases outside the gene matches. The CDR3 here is CASSSGTGQQPQHF. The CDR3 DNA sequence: TGTGCCAGCAGCTCCGGGACAGGACAACAGCCCCAGCATTTT. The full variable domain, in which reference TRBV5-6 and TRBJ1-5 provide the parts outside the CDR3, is DAGVTQSPTHLIKTRGQQVTLRCSPKSGHDTVSWYQQALGQGPQFIFQYYEEEERQRGNFPDRFSGHQFPNYSSELNVNALLLGDSALYLCASSSGTGQQPQHFGDGTRLSIL.

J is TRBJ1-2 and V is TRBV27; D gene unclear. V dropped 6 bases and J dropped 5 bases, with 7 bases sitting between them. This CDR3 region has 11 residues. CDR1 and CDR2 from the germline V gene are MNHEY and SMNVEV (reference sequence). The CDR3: CASRTSYGYTF. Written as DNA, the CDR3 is TGTGCCAGCAGGACGAGTTATGGCTACACCTTC.